Sequencing of this T cell receptor (beta chain) was carried out in a study of monozygotic twins with inflammatory bowel disease. Whole-study results and caveats: Possibly because of limited power, concordant and discordant twins showed no difference in repertoire similarity. Distinguishing T cell subtypes was not possible. Compared with healthy twins, IBD patients shared fewer clonotypes with others, especially with disease activity.

As concerns this clonotype: Its antigen is undetermined.

Eight separate reactions per sample yielded the cDNA. TCRdb reprocessed the 5' RACE reads and stores each CDR3 protein as one record, lacking DNA. The sample yields fewer than 200,000 distinct CDR3 sequences, of which the top ten take up 2.8%. The CDR3 spans 13 residues. Looked up from germline, CDR1 is KGHSH and CDR2 is LQKENI. This receptor was obtained from a human donor with ulcerative colitis or Crohn's disease, or a healthy co-twin of an affected twin (not recorded which). The sample was blood. The chain has TRBV18 and TRBJ2-3. The CDR3 here is CASSWIWRSTQYF.